This entry features one TCR beta chain sequence. This clonotype turned up a few times. It lacks a known antigen. Nothing much larger sits one base from this clone, and base qualities are not available. The sample is drawn from a study of blood T cells in healthy people across ages (dated by TCRdb to between 2014 and 2016). Context from the whole study: Template switching captured roughly one uniquely barcoded TCR beta cDNA molecule per two T cells in model experiments. The study measured age-related changes in TCR beta repertoire diversity using deep sequencing normalized with unique cDNA molecular identifiers. For two donors (one aged 18 to 29 and one aged 80 or older), the study analyzed two additional independent replicas of 1 million unique cDNA reads from the same blood draw. To avoid experimental bias, donors of different ages were spread randomly across the sequencing lanes. Donors were grouped into four age groups: young (average approximately 16 years), middle-aged (about 40), aged (around 60) and long-lived (approximately 78). Study-level results and caveats: Donor CMV infection status was unknown, potentially confounding age-related changes in expanded clonotypes. Observed TCR beta diversity per million T cells fell roughly linearly with age, and a significant reduction was already apparent by age approximately 40. Total diversity estimates from one million sequenced T cells were considered lower bounds and underestimates. Since profiling was done on bulk unsorted PBMCs, naive and antigen-experienced compartments could not be conclusively compared. A strong correlation was found between observed TCR beta diversity and the percentage of naive T cells measured by flow cytometry. The long-lived group showed more naive CD4+ T cells, fewer expanded clones and increased TCR diversity than the aged group, suggesting age selection.

The library was made by 5' RACE. Sequencing relied on an Illumina HiSeq 2500. A second PCR of 7 to 11 cycles was run with a J-beta primer mix and a sample-barcoded 5' primer. Each TCR beta cDNA molecule received a unique molecular identifier from a template-switch 5' adaptor carrying 12 random nucleotides. Each sample yielded at least 3 million CDR3-containing paired-end reads. All of the RNA was converted into first-strand cDNA using the Mint cDNA synthesis kit, with a TRBC-specific oligonucleotide serving as the primer. All cDNA was treated with uracil-DNA glycosylase and then went through a first 18-cycle PCR with the universal primers M1SS and BC2_uni_R. From the authors' description of their analysis: Each sample was normalized by randomly selecting 1 million high-quality reads, each carrying a distinct molecular identifier. Reads with shared molecular identifiers were discarded instead of being binned into consensus sequences. MiTCR, with a Q25 quality threshold and the strictest error-elimination algorithm, was used for CDR3 identification, clonotype clustering and error correction. A nonparametric unseen species model with Euler transformation was used to estimate lower-bound total TCR beta diversity. Through fastp at Q25 and MiXCR, TCRdb rebuilt clones from the public reads, retaining in-frame beta chains. When rows share a CDR3 protein, they turn into one entry using the most common DNA and genes. In this record, the V and J calls reflect TCRdb's handling and not the investigators' own analysis. The sample table lists approximately 680,000 distinct CDR3 sequences, 32% of them with a count of one. Approximately 15% of the sample is in the top ten clones.

The cysteine opens and the phenylalanine closes a CDR3 of 11 amino acids. Solely the CDR3 DNA is kept, with 33 bases framed from the first base. Based on the germline V gene, the CDR1 and CDR2 sequences are SQVTM and ANQGSEA. Donors were roughly 40 systemically healthy Caucasian individuals from Russia aged roughly 6 to 95 years. Around 10 milliliters of peripheral blood were drawn from each donor into EDTA-treated Vacutainer tubes. Ficoll-Paque density-gradient centrifugation was used to isolate PBMCs, with at least 7 million per sample. Trizol reagent was used to extract total RNA from the PBMCs, yielding at least 6 micrograms per sample. The percentages of naive CD45RAhigh/CD27high T cells were determined by flow cytometry on a PBMC aliquot from every donor.

The rearranged segments are TRBV29-1 and TRBJ1-1, with the D gene call left open. The receptor was derived from a woman older than 75 in good health. Donor details come from another sample of the same person, matched by shared clones. Input material: blood. The CDR3 here reads CVSTTNTEAFF. The DNA is as follows: TGCGTATCGACGACGAACACTGAAGCTTTCTTT.